The 24 T cell receptor beta chains presented below share a single source sample, sequenced in a study of cytomegalovirus exposure and HLA in healthy donors. PCR amplification relied on 60 Vbeta primers (plus 13 Jbeta primers). Using immunoSEQ multiplex PCR, the repertoire was profiled, and TCRdb retains in-frame clones only, with some absent. The sample comprises around 150,000 clones, about 75% of which are singletons, and roughly 4.5% rests with the top ten. The material sequenced was PBMCs. The receptors here all came from a young man in good health and CMV-seropositive.

This chain joins TRBV30 and TRBJ2-1, with D unresolved. Germline assignment: CDR1 GTSNPN and CDR2 SVGIG (reference sequence). This CDR3 is built from 12 residues. V lost 2 bases to trimming and J lost 8 bases, with 10 bases between them. In DNA form, the CDR3 reads TGTGCCTGGAGTCGAAGCAAGTATGAGCAGTTCTTC. Its protein is CAWSRSKYEQFF.

This chain links TRBV27 with TRBJ1-2, with TRBD1 matching over 9 bases. This CDR3 has 15 amino acids. The trim removed 5 bases at V and 2 bases at J, leaving 6 bases unmatched. Germline CDR1 is MNHEY and CDR2 is SMNVEV (reference sequence). The CDR3 region is CASSPGQGINYGYTF. Here the CDR3 DNA reads TGTGCCAGCAGTCCTGGACAGGGGATCAACTATGGCTACACCTTC.

This clone was recorded a few times. The gene calls are TRBV14 and TRBJ1-2, with D unclear. The V gene's germline CDR1 is SGHDN and CDR2 FVKESK. Between the trimmed V and J ends, which lost 1 base and 0 bases, there was a span of 9 bases. This CDR3 is built from 15 residues. In DNA, the CDR3 is TGTGCCAGCAGCCAAGGAGGGCGGCCTAACTATGGCTACACCTTC. Residues: CASSQGGRPNYGYTF.

The chain joins TRBV2 to TRBJ2-1, with D perhaps matching TRBD2 (5 bases). The CDR3 sequence is 15 residues long. Trimming took off 4 bases at V and 5 bases at J, with 15 bases between the two ends. Germline loops: CDR1 SNHLY, CDR2 FYNNEI. CDR3 sequence (DNA): TGTGCCAGCAGTGTGGGCGGGCGATTCGACAATGAGCAGTTCTTC. This codes for CASSVGGRFDNEQFF.

This clone was seen a single time. This chain joins TRBV6-1 and TRBJ2-7, with 9 bases fitting TRBD1. Trimming took 4 bases from V and 5 from J; bases not matched to a gene: 6. This CDR3 spans 14 amino acids. Germline V gene data show CDR1 as MNHNS and CDR2 as SASEGT. The CDR3 loop is CASSAPGQGHEQYV. Written as DNA, the CDR3 is TGTGCCAGCAGTGCGCCGGGACAGGGACACGAGCAGTACGTC.

This clone appeared once. The V gene is TRBV7-8, the J gene TRBJ1-1; D is unresolved. The CDR3 runs 13 residues. V dropped 2 bases and J dropped 7 bases, with 11 bases sitting between them. Germline values: CDR1 SGHVS, CDR2 FQNEAQ. The CDR3 nucleotides read TGTGCCAGCAGCTTATCGGTAGAACTTGAAGCTTTCTTT. Protein: CASSLSVELEAFF.

A single count supports this clone. The chain employs TRBV6-5 and TRBJ1-2; D uncertain. The CDR3 is 14 amino acids. In germline, CDR1 is MNHEY, CDR2 SVGAGI. Between the trimmed V and J ends, which lost 0 bases and 6 bases, there was a span of 11 bases. The CDR3 protein is CASSYSSGVNGYTF. In DNA form, the CDR3 reads TGTGCCAGCAGTTACTCTTCTGGAGTAAATGGCTACACCTTC.

This chain links TRBV25-1 with TRBJ2-6; 7 positions agree with TRBD2. V was clipped by 6 bases and J by 4 bases; unmatched bases: 6. Germline CDR1 reads MGHDK; CDR2 reads SYGVNS. The CDR3 sequence is 15 residues long. This chain's CDR3 is CASSLSGAGANVLTF. DNA of the CDR3: TGTGCCAGCAGCCTAAGCGGGGCCGGGGCCAACGTCCTGACTTTC.

The chain couples TRBV14 to TRBJ1-1, with TRBD1 identical over 7 bases. The CDR3 sequence is 14 residues long. Germline V gene sequence: CDR1 SGHDN, CDR2 FVKESK. Trimming took 5 bases from V and 0 from J; bases not matched to a gene: 3. Here the CDR3 DNA reads TGTGCCAGCAGCTGGGGACAGCTGAACACTGAAGCTTTCTTT. It yields the protein CASSWGQLNTEAFF.

The genes are TRBV5-4 and TRBJ1-1; the D gene is possibly TRBD1 (6 bases). The germline CDR1 and CDR2 sequences are SGHNT and YYREEE (reference sequence). V lost 4 bases, J lost 11 bases, and 15 bases lay in between. There are 12 residues in the CDR3. The CDR3 loop is CASSQFTGTAFF. The CDR3 DNA reads as TGTGCCAGCAGCCAATTTACAGGGACCGCTTTCTTT.

V usage is TRBV2 and J usage is TRBJ2-7; weak D call: TRBD2 (6 bases). Germline values: CDR1 SNHLY, CDR2 FYNNEI. CDR3 size: 16 residues. V gave up 6 bases and J gave up 3 bases, with 21 bases separating them. The DNA for the CDR3 is TGTGCCAGCAGCCCCGGGGGAGCGGACGTTTTCTACGAGCAGTACGTC. The encoded protein is CASSPGGADVFYEQYV.

This clone was counted only a few times. The gene calls are TRBV5-6 and TRBJ2-6; D is possibly TRBD1 (6 bases). The CDR3 covers 16 residues. V lost 2 bases and J lost 3, with 12 bases in between. The germline V gene has CDR1 SGHDT and CDR2 YYEEEE. This CDR3 reads CASSFTQGSGANVLTF. In DNA form, the CDR3 reads TGTGCCAGCAGCTTTACCCAGGGGAGTGGGGCCAACGTCCTGACTTTC.

This clone was seen more than once but under ten times. The chain couples TRBV19 to TRBJ1-5, with 7 bases that match TRBD1. The germline CDR1 and CDR2 sequences are LNHDA and SQIVND (reference sequence). This CDR3 has 16 residues. J gave up 3 bases and V 4 bases, and 9 bases lay outside the gene matches. CDR3 in DNA: TGTGCCAGTAGTAGGCGACAGGGCGCACTCAATCAGCCCCAGCATTTT. Its protein is CASSRRQGALNQPQHF.

The chain employs TRBV18 and TRBJ1-5, with TRBD1 as a possible D gene (6 bases). Deletions cut 6 bases from V and 1 base from J, with 16 bases between. The CDR3 runs to 16 residues. Germline V gives CDR1 KGHSH, CDR2 LQKENI. The DNA of the CDR3 is TGTGCCAGCTCCCAAGCGGGGGGCCTGAGCAATCAGCCCCAGCATTTT. Its protein product is CASSQAGGLSNQPQHF.

The CDR3 region is CASRPGGRDEQYV. The CDR3 DNA reads TGTGCCAGCAGACCGGGAGGTCGGGACGAGCAGTACGTC. The chain has TRBV6-6 and TRBJ2-7, with 7 bases aligning to TRBD2. CDR3 length equals 13 residues. Germline V gives CDR1 MNHNY, CDR2 SVGAGI (reference sequence). The trim removed 6 bases at V and 5 bases at J, leaving 7 bases unmatched.

CDR3 DNA: TGTGCCATTCACCGAGGGGCGGGAAATCAGCCCCAGCATTTT. This gives the protein CAIHRGAGNQPQHF. The chain links TRBV28 to TRBJ1-5; maybe TRBD1 (5 bases). V was trimmed by 10 bases and J by 4 bases, leaving 17 bases between them. Germline lookup yields CDR1 MDHEN and CDR2 SYDVKM. This CDR3 contains 14 residues.

The chain employs TRBV4-2 and TRBJ1-3, with D perhaps TRBD2 (7 bases). The closer fit of TRBJ2-2 to the DNA end suggests the J call may be wrong. The CDR3 sequence is 14 residues long. Germline V lookup: CDR1 LGHNA, CDR2 YNFKEQ. The CDR3 DNA follows: TGTGCCAGCCGTGGACAGCGGGGCACCGGGGAGCTGTTTTTT. Translation gives CASRGQRGTGELFF.

Only a few counts were recorded for this clone. The chain links TRBV11-3 to TRBJ2-5, with D hard to call. Germline assignment: CDR1 SGHNT and CDR2 YENEEA. The CDR3 has 12 residues. V shed 0 bases and J shed 4 bases, with 3 bases lying between them. The CDR3 DNA reads TGTGCCAGCAGCTTAGACGGAGAGACCCAGTACTTC. Translated: CASSLDGETQYF.

The V gene is TRBV5-6, the J gene TRBJ2-1; TRBD1 might be the D (6 bases). Trimming removed 4 bases at V and 7 bases at J, with 12 bases between. Germline V CDR1 and CDR2: SGHDT, YYEEEE. The CDR3 spans 13 residues. The CDR3 sequence is CASSVGTTNEQFF. The CDR3 DNA is TGTGCCAGCAGCGTTGGGACAACTAATGAGCAGTTCTTC.

J is TRBJ1-1 and V is TRBV5-6, with D tentatively TRBD1 (5 bases). V gave up 4 bases and J gave up 4 bases, with 17 bases separating them. Germline CDR1 SGHDT, CDR2 YYEEEE. This CDR3 is built from 15 residues. CDR3 sequence (DNA): TGTGCCAGCAGCCCCGTTGGGGGGGGTAGCACTGAAGCTTTCTTT. Translation gives CASSPVGGGSTEAFF.

The chain uses TRBV4-1 and TRBJ2-5; 7 bases line up with TRBD2. The CDR3 is 15 amino acids. Unmatched junction bases numbered 10, after V lost 5 bases and J lost 4 bases. The germline V gene has CDR1 MGHRA and CDR2 YSYEKL. CDR3 amino acids: CASSVEGGPRETQYF. The CDR3 bases are TGCGCCAGCAGCGTCGAGGGAGGGCCACGAGAGACCCAGTACTTC.

This clone has a handful of counts. This chain connects TRBV11-1 to TRBJ2-5; D might be TRBD2 (7 bases). V was clipped by 6 bases and J by 4 bases, with 27 bases between them. The germline V gene has CDR1 SGHAT and CDR2 FQDESV (reference sequence). There are 18 residues in the CDR3. Written as DNA, the CDR3 is TGTGCCAGCAGTTCCGCGGGGGCGGGGGTCATAACTAGAGAGACCCAGTACTTC. Protein: CASSSAGAGVITRETQYF.

CDR3: CASSPDRLATNEKLFF. CDR3 sequence (DNA): TGTGCCAGCAGCCCGGACAGACTTGCAACTAATGAAAAACTGTTTTTT. This sequence joins TRBV7-2 and TRBJ1-4; D perhaps matches TRBD1 (6 bases). Germline assignment: CDR1 SGHTA and CDR2 FQGNSA. The CDR3 runs 16 residues. V was cut by 5 bases and J by 0 bases, with 13 bases left in between.

The chain carries TRBV9 and TRBJ1-4; no clear D. Germline CDR1 reads SGDLS; CDR2 reads YYNGEE. V dropped 4 bases and J dropped 8 bases, with 18 bases sitting between them. CDR3 length equals 15 residues. CDR3 in DNA: TGTGCCAGCAGCTCATCTTCGGCGGCAGAAGAAAAACTGTTTTTT. Translating gives CASSSSSAAEEKLFF. Full variable domain (rest looked up from reference TRBV9 and TRBJ1-4): DSGVTQTPKHLITATGQRVTLRCSPRSGDLSVYWYQQSLDQGLQFLIQYYNGEERAKGNILERFSAQQFPDLHSELNLSSLELGDSALYFCASSSSSAAEEKLFFGSGTQLSVL.